The clone carrying this TCR beta chain was detected only once. The antigen is not known. These data belong to a study of OX40 agonist ivuxolimab in advanced cancers. Study details: Treatment of patients was with ivuxolimab, an agonistic anti-OX40 (CD134) antibody.

Trimming took 0 bases from V and 4 from J; bases not matched to a gene: 5. The CDR3 extends over 15 amino acids. The germline gives CDR1 SGDLS, CDR2 YYNGEE. TCRdb keeps only in-frame clones here, not all; method: immunoSEQ multiplex PCR. The profile shows about 61,000 clones, around 90% of them singletons. Points from the study as a whole: Researchers did not establish what antigens the expanded peripheral T cells target. On average, CD8+ T cells showed a greater number of expanded clones than CD4+.

Patients were ineligible given autoimmune disease history or systemic immunosuppression. The origin of this receptor is an adult with an advanced solid tumor such as melanoma, head and neck, liver or kidney cancer. This chain uses TRBV9 with TRBJ2-3; 7 nucleotides align to TRBD1. The sequencing used CD4+ or CD8+ T cells sorted from blood, collected in a trial of the OX40 agonist ivuxolimab. The DNA for the CDR3 is TGTGCCAGCAGCGTAGTGAACAGGGGATCAGATACGCAGTATTTT. This codes for CASSVVNRGSDTQYF.